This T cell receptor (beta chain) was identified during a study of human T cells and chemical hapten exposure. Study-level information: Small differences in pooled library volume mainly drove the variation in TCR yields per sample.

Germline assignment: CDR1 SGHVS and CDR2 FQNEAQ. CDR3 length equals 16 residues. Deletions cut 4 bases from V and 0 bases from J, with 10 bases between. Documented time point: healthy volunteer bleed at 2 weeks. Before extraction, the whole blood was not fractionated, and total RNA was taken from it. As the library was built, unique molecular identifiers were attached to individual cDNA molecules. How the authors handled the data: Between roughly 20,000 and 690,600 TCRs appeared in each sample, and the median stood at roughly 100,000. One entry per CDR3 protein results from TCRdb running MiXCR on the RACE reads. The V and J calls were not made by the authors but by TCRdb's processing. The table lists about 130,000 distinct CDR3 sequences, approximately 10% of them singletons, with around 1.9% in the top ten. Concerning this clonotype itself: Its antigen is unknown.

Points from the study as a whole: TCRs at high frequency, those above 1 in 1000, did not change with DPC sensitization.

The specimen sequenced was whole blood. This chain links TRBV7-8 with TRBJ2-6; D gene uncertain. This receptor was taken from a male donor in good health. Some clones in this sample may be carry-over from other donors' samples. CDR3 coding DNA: TGTGCCAGCAGCTCGGACGCCCTCTCTGGGGCCAACGTCCTGACTTTC. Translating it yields CASSSDALSGANVLTF. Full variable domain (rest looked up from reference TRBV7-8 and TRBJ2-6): GAGVSQSPRYKVAKRGQDVALRCDPISGHVSLFWYQQALGQGPEFLTYFQNEAQLDKSGLPSDRFFAERPEGSVSTLKIQRTQQEDSAVYLCASSSDALSGANVLTFGAGSRLTVL.